This T cell receptor (beta chain) derives from a study of blood T cell repertoires in COVID-19. The overall study: Acute-phase and convalescent COVID-19 samples originated in the United States, Italy and Spain. PBMCs, B-cell-depleted T cells, or T cells were the source of the cDNA or gDNA that made up the material.

The Seattle site enrolled patients during active infection and followed them longitudinally. Original handling: Amplification from reference gene primers served as the basis for estimated nucleated cell counts. Sequenced by immunoSEQ multiplex PCR; TCRdb stores in-frame clones only, minus some. V and J calls and clone size are those listed in that table; D and trimming were worked out from the DNA. This sample has around 68,000 clones; 86% occur once, and the top ten carry 16%. The CDR3 is 16 amino acids. Germline values: CDR1 SGHTA, CDR2 FQGTGA. The V and J ends lost 5 bases and 4 bases respectively, with 20 bases between them.

The V gene is TRBV7-3, the J gene TRBJ1-2; the D gene is possibly TRBD1 (6 bases). Material: peripheral blood. The clonotype comes from a man aged 40-55 years with COVID-19, enrolled during active disease. CDR3 DNA sequence: TGTGCCAGCAGCCCCTCAGGAGCTGGACAGAGCTATGGCTACACCTTC. It is translated as CASSPSGAGQSYGYTF. Filled out from reference TRBV7-3 and TRBJ1-2, the complete variable domain reads GAGVSQTPSNKVTEKGKYVELRCDPISGHTALYWYRQSLGQGPEFLIYFQGTGAADDSGLPNDRFFAVRPEGSVSTLKIQRTERGDSAVYLCASSPSGAGQSYGYTFGSGTRLTVV.